This entry lists 11 T cell receptor beta chains sequenced from one sample in a study of blood T cell repertoires in COVID-19. Repertoires were generated with immunoSEQ multiplex PCR, while TCRdb's copy carries only in-frame clones and drops some. The sample lists approximately 180,000 clones; 88% were seen once. Material: peripheral blood. The origin of the receptors is a man in his forties with active or convalescent COVID-19.

The chain uses TRBV30 and TRBJ2-3; 9 bases fit TRBD2. The length of the CDR3 is 14 residues. Germline V CDR1 and CDR2: GTSNPN, SVGIG (reference sequence). The CDR3 reads CASSSGTRTDTQYF. The CDR3 DNA reads as TGTGCTTCTTCTAGCGGGACCCGCACAGATACGCAGTATTTT.

V is TRBV6-5 and J is TRBJ1-2; tentative D call: TRBD1 (6 bases). CDR1 is MNHEY, CDR2 SVGAGI, per germline. Trimming shortened V by 2 bases and J by 4 bases, and 11 bases separated the two germline ends. This CDR3 region has 14 residues. CDR3 region: CASSYGLRGYGYTF. The CDR3 coding sequence is TGTGCCAGCAGTTACGGGCTCAGGGGCTATGGCTACACCTTC.

The chain links TRBV2 to TRBJ1-4, with D unclear. This CDR3 has 12 amino acids. V was clipped by 6 bases and J by 4 bases, with 6 bases between them. The germline V gene has CDR1 SNHLY and CDR2 FYNNEI. CDR3: CASRVYNEKLFF. In DNA, the CDR3 is TGTGCCAGCAGGGTCTATAATGAAAAACTGTTTTTT.

The chain joins TRBV19 to TRBJ1-2; D unresolved. The CDR3 consists of 15 residues. The V end lost 1 base, the J end lost 1 base, and 10 bases lay between the germline ends. Germline CDR1 and CDR2: LNHDA and SQIVND (reference sequence). CDR3 DNA sequence: TGTGCCAGTAGTATAGTCCGACAAAGTAACTATGGCTACACCTTC. Protein product: CASSIVRQSNYGYTF.

V is TRBV6-5 and J is TRBJ2-7; TRBD1 agrees at 7 bases. The CDR3 totals 14 residues. The germline V gene encodes CDR1 MNHEY and CDR2 SVGAGI. The ends lost 6 bases at V and 3 bases at J; junction bases unmatched: 8. For the CDR3, the DNA is TGTGCCAGCAGGACCGGGACAGCTGGCTACGAGCAGTACTTC. Protein sequence: CASRTGTAGYEQYF.

V usage is TRBV10-3 and J usage is TRBJ1-2; no definite D call. Germline CDR1 ENHRY, CDR2 SYGVKD. Trimming pared 8 bases from V and 2 bases from J, leaving 18 bases between. This CDR3 region has 15 residues. DNA for the CDR3: TGTGCCATCGCCCAAGGCGGGTTTGAAAACTATGGCTACACCTTC. Protein sequence: CAIAQGGFENYGYTF.

The chain's CDR3 is CASSSTGNTEAFF. The CDR3 DNA follows: TGTGCCAGCAGTTCGACGGGGAACACTGAAGCTTTCTTT. The chain carries TRBV25-1 and TRBJ1-1; unclear D gene. V was pared by 5 bases and J by 1 base, with 8 bases between. Germline CDR1 and CDR2: MGHDK and SYGVNS. The CDR3 length is 13 residues.

The chain is built from TRBV6-2 or TRBV6-3 and TRBJ1-2; TRBD1 might be the D (5 bases). The V gene lost 4 bases and the J gene lost 2 bases, with 8 bases spanning the gap. Germline V gives CDR1 MNHEY, CDR2 SVGEGT. This CDR3 is built from 13 residues. The DNA for the CDR3 is TGTGCCAGCAGTTTGACAGAGAACTATGGCTACACCTTC. Amino acids: CASSLTENYGYTF.

This chain uses TRBV28 with TRBJ1-4; D is uncertain. CDR1 is MDHEN and CDR2 is SYDVKM in the germline V gene. V was trimmed by 3 bases and J by 0 bases, leaving 5 bases between them. The CDR3 has 14 residues. The CDR3 is CASSFPATNEKLFF. The CDR3 DNA is TGTGCCAGCAGTTTCCCCGCAACTAATGAAAAACTGTTTTTT.

This rearrangement joins TRBV19 to TRBJ2-1, with 15 bases aligning to TRBD2. Unmatched junction bases numbered 5, after V lost 6 bases and J lost 5 bases. This CDR3 spans 16 amino acids. The germline CDR1 and CDR2 sequences are LNHDA and SQIVND (reference sequence). The CDR3 here is CASRGLAGGGDNEQFF. The CDR3 coding sequence is TGTGCCAGTAGGGGACTAGCGGGAGGTGGAGACAATGAGCAGTTCTTC.

The V and J genes are TRBV5-1 and TRBJ2-1, with 13 bases aligning to TRBD2. Looked up from germline, CDR1 is SGHRS and CDR2 is YFSETQ. The CDR3 length is 16 residues. V was pared by 4 bases and J by 0 bases, with 1 base of the junction left unmatched. The CDR3 protein is CASSRTSGSSYNEQFF. CDR3 DNA: TGCGCCAGCAGCCGGACTAGCGGGAGCTCCTACAATGAGCAGTTCTTC.